The 25 T cell receptor beta chains in this list originate from one sample, sequenced in a study of radiation and T cells in renal cell carcinoma. Sample time point: blood 4 weeks post-SBRT, at nephrectomy. Treatment denoted: 15 Gy SBRT to primary tumor, nephrectomy 4 weeks later. Repertoires were generated with immunoSEQ multiplex PCR, while TCRdb's copy carries only in-frame clones and drops some. The table has 150,000 to 200,000 clones, less than 90% seen once. The source was blood, collected from a patient whose treatment included radiotherapy and nephrectomy. The receptors originated from a woman aged 45-59 years with renal cell carcinoma.

V usage is TRBV5-6 and J usage is TRBJ1-6; 7 nucleotides agree with TRBD1. Germline assignment: CDR1 SGHDT and CDR2 YYEEEE. V lost 7 bases and J lost 10; bases outside the gene matches: 11. The CDR3 contains 14 residues. CDR3 bases: TGTGCCAGCGATACAGGGGCATCAGGATCACCCCTCCACTTT. Translated, it gives CASDTGASGSPLHF.

The rearrangement links TRBV29-1 to TRBJ2-5; D is ambiguous. Germline V gene sequence: CDR1 SQVTM, CDR2 ANQGSEA. The CDR3 is made up of 16 amino acids. V lost 3 bases and J lost 2, with 19 bases in between. The CDR3 nucleotides are TGCAGCGTTGAGACCTCGGCTACTTACCATCAAGAGACCCAGTACTTC. This sequence encodes CSVETSATYHQETQYF.

V and J are TRBV10-3 and TRBJ1-4; D is uncertain. Germline V lookup: CDR1 ENHRY, CDR2 SYGVKD. The V gene lost 0 bases and the J gene lost 14 bases, with 10 bases spanning the gap. This CDR3 comprises 12 residues. The CDR3 DNA reads as TGTGCCATCAGTGAGTCGACGGGGTTGCTGTTTTTT. Amino acid sequence: CAISESTGLLFF.

The chain couples TRBV4-2 to TRBJ1-3; perhaps TRBD1 as D (5 bases). The germline gives CDR1 LGHNA, CDR2 YNFKEQ. The CDR3 runs 21 residues. Between the trimmed V and J ends, which lost 4 bases and 1 base, there was a span of 29 bases. CDR3 DNA: TGTGCCAGCAGCCCGGGACTGCGGAGCCTTTTTACCCCCCAATCTGGAAACACCATATATTTT. Translated, it gives CASSPGLRSLFTPQSGNTIYF.

The V call is TRBV30, the J call TRBJ1-2; D is unresolved. Germline CDR1 reads GTSNPN; CDR2 reads SVGIG (reference sequence). There are 12 residues in the CDR3. The V end lost 4 bases, the J end lost 7 bases, and 13 bases lay between the germline ends. For the CDR3, the DNA is TGTGCCTGGACGGAGCCCACCCGTGGCTACACCTTC. It is translated as CAWTEPTRGYTF.

The V call is TRBV5-8, the J call TRBJ1-1, with a possible D match to TRBD1 (6 bases). Germline V gene lookup returns CDR1 SGHTS and CDR2 YDEGEE. This CDR3 has 15 residues. With 5 bases removed from V and 4 bases from J, the gap between germline ends came to 18 bases. The CDR3 loop reads CASSYRRGTSTEAFF. The CDR3 nucleotides are TGTGCCAGCAGTTACAGACGAGGGACAAGCACTGAAGCTTTCTTT. The full variable domain, with the rest looked up from reference TRBV5-8 and TRBJ1-1, is EAGVTQSPTHLIKTRGQQATLRCSPISGHTSVYWYQQALGLGLQFLLWYDEGEERNRGNFPPRFSGRQFPNYSSELNVNALELEDSALYLCASSYRRGTSTEAFFGQGTRLTVV.

The chain recombines TRBV6-5 with TRBJ1-1; D not certain. V lost 0 bases, J lost 5 bases, and 13 bases lay in between. This CDR3 has 15 amino acids. The germline gives CDR1 MNHEY, CDR2 SVGAGI. The CDR3 DNA reads TGTGCCAGCAGTTACTCGGAGTTCTTTCGGACTGAAGCTTTCTTT. The encoded protein is CASSYSEFFRTEAFF.

The chain couples TRBV2 to TRBJ1-4; TRBD1 might be the D (6 bases). The germline V and J ends were trimmed by 8 bases and 8 bases, with 12 bases remaining between them. The germline CDR1 and CDR2 sequences are SNHLY and FYNNEI. CDR3 size: 12 residues. The CDR3 DNA reads as TGTGCCAGCCGGGACACCCACGAAAAACTGTTTTTT. Protein product: CASRDTHEKLFF.

The V call is TRBV4-1, the J call TRBJ1-1; 7 bases are a match to TRBD1. Trimming took 0 bases from V and 6 from J; bases not matched to a gene: 13. Germline CDR1 is MGHRA and CDR2 is YSYEKL. The CDR3 is made up of 17 amino acids. In nucleotides, the CDR3 is TGCGCCAGCAGCCAAGACCTCTTACAGGGGATGGTAGCTGAAGCTTTCTTT. Amino acid sequence: CASSQDLLQGMVAEAFF.

A note on this clone: Other DNA variants within this sample encode the same CDR3. The chain is built from TRBV4-3 and TRBJ1-2, with D perhaps matching TRBD1 (6 bases). V was shortened by 0 bases and J by 8 bases, with 13 bases between the two germline ends. The germline V gene encodes CDR1 LGHNA and CDR2 YSLEER. The CDR3 runs to 14 residues. This CDR3 is CASSQDPGVYGYTF. The CDR3 bases are TGCGCCAGCAGCCAAGACCCAGGGGTATACGGCTACACCTTC.

The V and J genes are TRBV18 and TRBJ2-3; D unresolved. CDR3 size: 15 residues. Germline V gene sequence: CDR1 KGHSH, CDR2 LQKENI. Trimming took 3 bases from V and 1 from J, leaving 11 bases between them. The CDR3 sequence is CASSPDRVGTDTQYF. CDR3 bases: TGTGCCAGCTCACCGGATAGGGTCGGCACAGATACGCAGTATTTT.

The genes are TRBV6-6 and TRBJ2-1, with TRBD1 identical over 9 bases. Germline-derived CDR1 and CDR2 are MNHNY and SVGAGI (reference sequence). V was clipped by 6 bases and J by 7 bases; unmatched bases: 7. The CDR3 runs to 14 residues. CDR3 coding DNA: TGTGCCAGCAGGGGGGGACAGGGTAGTAATGAGCAGTTCTTC. Protein: CASRGGQGSNEQFF.

The V call is TRBV29-1, the J call TRBJ2-1; TRBD2 matches at 7 bases. Germline V gene sequence: CDR1 SQVTM, CDR2 ANQGSEA. The J segment lost 4 bases and the V segment lost 7 bases, leaving 4 bases of the junction unmatched. This CDR3 spans 12 amino acids. This chain's CDR3 is CSEREGYNEQFF. DNA of the CDR3: TGCAGCGAGAGGGAGGGTTACAATGAGCAGTTCTTC.

The genes are TRBV6-6 and TRBJ1-4; D is undetermined. There are 15 residues in the CDR3. Trimming pared 6 bases from V and 5 bases from J, leaving 16 bases between. Per the germline V gene, CDR1 is MNHNY and CDR2 is SVGAGI (reference sequence). CDR3 protein: CASRSTQRTNEKLFF. The CDR3 DNA reads TGTGCCAGCAGGTCAACACAGAGAACGAATGAAAAACTGTTTTTT.

CDR3 sequence (DNA): TGTGCCAGCTCACCTCGGAACAGGGGAGGTGAAGCTTTCTTT. Translating gives CASSPRNRGGEAFF. The chain has TRBV18 and TRBJ1-1, with TRBD1 identical over 7 bases. The CDR3 length is 14 residues. Germline V gene lookup returns CDR1 KGHSH and CDR2 LQKENI. V dropped 3 bases and J dropped 7; count of bases not matched to a gene: 8.

The rearrangement uses TRBV5-1 and TRBJ1-2, with D possibly TRBD1 on 6 matching bases. Deletions cut 0 bases from V and 6 bases from J, with 12 bases between. This CDR3 spans 14 amino acids. The germline V gene encodes CDR1 SGHRS and CDR2 YFSETQ. The chain's CDR3 is CASSLDRVLDGYTF. DNA for the CDR3: TGCGCCAGCAGCTTGGACAGGGTATTGGATGGCTACACCTTC.

The rearrangement joins TRBV6-1 to TRBJ2-2; 11 bases agree with TRBD2. CDR3 length: 15 amino acids. Germline lookup yields CDR1 MNHNS and CDR2 SASEGT. V lost 8 bases to trimming and J lost 2 bases; unmatched junction nucleotides: 4. The CDR3 nucleotides are TGTGCCAGCCAGCGACTAGCGGGAAACACCGGGGAGCTGTTTTTT. It specifies CASQRLAGNTGELFF.

The chain recombines TRBV7-9 with TRBJ1-1; TRBD1 might be the D (6 bases). Trimming removed 8 bases at V and 3 bases at J, with 13 bases between. Germline lookup yields CDR1 SEHNR and CDR2 FQNEAQ (reference sequence). The CDR3 loop spans 13 amino acids. As DNA, the CDR3 is TGTGCCAGCGAGAGGGGGTCGGACACTGAAGCTTTCTTT. The encoded protein is CASERGSDTEAFF. The complete variable domain, with remaining parts taken from reference TRBV7-9 and TRBJ1-1, reads DTGVSQNPRHKITKRGQNVTFRCDPISEHNRLYWYRQTLGQGPEFLTYFQNEAQLEKSRLLSDRFSAERPKGSFSTLEIQRTEQGDSAMYLCASERGSDTEAFFGQGTRLTVV.

In its sample, this clone was seen a few times. V is TRBV6-1 and J is TRBJ1-5; 7 bases line up with TRBD1. This CDR3 region has 15 residues. Trimming cost V 5 bases and J 2 bases; bases outside gene matches: 6. In germline, CDR1 is MNHNS, CDR2 SASEGT. CDR3 nucleotides: TGTGCCAGCAGTTCAGGGGGAGTTGGCAATCAGCCCCAGCATTTT. Amino acid sequence: CASSSGGVGNQPQHF.

This sequence joins TRBV2 and TRBJ2-6, with no clear D. The V and J ends lost 7 bases and 2 bases respectively, with 6 bases between them. Germline V gene data show CDR1 as SNHLY and CDR2 as FYNNEI. The CDR3 length is 13 residues. The CDR3 DNA is TGTGCCAGCAAGCTAACTGGGGCCAACGTCCTGACTTTC. Encoded protein: CASKLTGANVLTF.

This chain joins TRBV10-3 and TRBJ1-2; 8 nucleotides match TRBD1. The junction had 10 bases not matched to a gene; V was cut back by 2 bases and J by 2 bases. The CDR3 loop spans 17 amino acids. The germline CDR1 and CDR2 sequences are ENHRY and SYGVKD. The CDR3 is CAISERGSAGGNYGYTF. Written as DNA, the CDR3 is TGTGCCATCAGTGAGAGGGGATCGGCAGGGGGCAACTATGGCTACACCTTC.

J is TRBJ2-5 and V is TRBV29-1, with 9 bases that match TRBD1. The CDR3 loop spans 13 amino acids. V was pared by 7 bases and J by 5 bases, with 8 bases of the junction left unmatched. CDR1 is SQVTM, CDR2 ANQGSEA, per germline. DNA of the CDR3: TGCAGCGGAACACAGGGGGCTGGGGAGACCCAGTACTTC. This gives the protein CSGTQGAGETQYF.

The V and J genes are TRBV7-9 and TRBJ2-1; 10 bases match TRBD2. V shed 5 bases and J 6 bases; nucleotides not matched to a gene: 7. Looked up from germline, CDR1 is SEHNR and CDR2 is FQNEAQ (reference sequence). The CDR3 runs 15 residues. In DNA form, the CDR3 reads TGTGCCAGCAGCCCCCTAGCGGGGGTAGCCAATGAGCAGTTCTTC. This gives the protein CASSPLAGVANEQFF.

The CDR3 region has the DNA TGTGCCAGTAGTATAACAACGGGACAGGGGGACATAAGGGATGAAAAACTGTTTTTT. Residues: CASSITTGQGDIRDEKLFF. The chain uses TRBV19 and TRBJ1-4; 11 bases line up with TRBD1. The germline gives CDR1 LNHDA, CDR2 SQIVND (reference sequence). The J segment lost 6 bases and the V segment lost 2 bases, leaving 14 bases of the junction unmatched. This CDR3 contains 19 residues. The whole variable domain, filled in from reference TRBV19 and TRBJ1-4, reads DGGITQSPKYLFRKEGQNVTLSCEQNLNHDAMYWYRQDPGQGLRLIYYSQIVNDFQKGDIAEGYSVSREKKESFPLTVTSAQKNPTAFYLCASSITTGQGDIRDEKLFFGSGTQLSVL.

The CDR3 DNA reads as TGTGCCAGCAGCTTGGACAGCTTCCAAGAGACCCAGTACTTC. The encoded protein is CASSLDSFQETQYF. The genes are TRBV5-4 and TRBJ2-5; no clear D. Trimming took off 0 bases at V and 1 base at J, with 7 bases between the two ends. CDR1 and CDR2 (germline): SGHNT, YYREEE (reference sequence). The CDR3 runs 14 residues.